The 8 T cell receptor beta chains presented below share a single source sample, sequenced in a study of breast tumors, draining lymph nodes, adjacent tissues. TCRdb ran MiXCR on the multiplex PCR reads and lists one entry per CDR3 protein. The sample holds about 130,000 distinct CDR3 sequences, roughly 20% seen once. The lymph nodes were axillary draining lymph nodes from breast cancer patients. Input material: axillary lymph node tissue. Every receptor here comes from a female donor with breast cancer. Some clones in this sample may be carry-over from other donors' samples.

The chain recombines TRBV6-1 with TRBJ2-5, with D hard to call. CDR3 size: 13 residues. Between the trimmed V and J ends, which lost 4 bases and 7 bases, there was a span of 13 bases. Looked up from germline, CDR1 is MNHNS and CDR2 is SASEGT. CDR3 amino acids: CASSVTFSGTQYF. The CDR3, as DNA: TGTGCCAGCAGTGTTACATTTTCAGGGACCCAGTACTTC.

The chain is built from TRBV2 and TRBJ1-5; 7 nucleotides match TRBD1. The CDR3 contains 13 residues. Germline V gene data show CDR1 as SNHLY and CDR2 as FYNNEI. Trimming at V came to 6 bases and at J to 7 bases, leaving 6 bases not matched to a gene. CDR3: CASSRQGRQPQHF. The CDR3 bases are TGTGCCAGCAGCAGACAGGGCCGACAGCCCCAGCATTTT.

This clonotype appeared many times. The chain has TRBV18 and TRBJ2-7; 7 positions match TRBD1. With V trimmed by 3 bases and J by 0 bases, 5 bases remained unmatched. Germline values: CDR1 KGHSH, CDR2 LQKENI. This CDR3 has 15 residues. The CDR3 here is CASSPGQASSYEQYF. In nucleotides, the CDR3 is TGTGCCAGCTCACCCGGACAGGCGAGCTCCTACGAGCAGTACTTC.

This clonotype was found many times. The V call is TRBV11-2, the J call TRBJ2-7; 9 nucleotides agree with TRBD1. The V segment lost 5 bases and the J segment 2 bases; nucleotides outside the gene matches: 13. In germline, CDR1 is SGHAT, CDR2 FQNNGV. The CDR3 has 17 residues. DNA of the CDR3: TGTGCCAGCAGCCGCACTTCTGGGACAGGGACCCCCTACGAGCAGTACTTC. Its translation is CASSRTSGTGTPYEQYF.

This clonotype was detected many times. CDR3 residues: CASSTLQVGRQLEQFF. CDR3 DNA: TGTGCCAGCAGCACTTTACAGGTTGGCCGGCAGCTTGAGCAGTTCTTC. The chain carries TRBV7-8 and TRBJ2-1; TRBD1 is a possible D gene (5 bases). Germline assignment: CDR1 SGHVS and CDR2 FQNEAQ. V was cut by 5 bases and J by 9 bases, with 23 bases left in between. CDR3 length equals 16 residues.

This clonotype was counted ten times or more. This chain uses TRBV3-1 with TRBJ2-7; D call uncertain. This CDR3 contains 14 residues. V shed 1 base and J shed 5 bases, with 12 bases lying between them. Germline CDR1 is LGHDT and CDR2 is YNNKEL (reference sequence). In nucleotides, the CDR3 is TGTGCCAGCAGCCAAGGGGCTAGTTTGCACGAGCAGTACTTC. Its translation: CASSQGASLHEQYF.

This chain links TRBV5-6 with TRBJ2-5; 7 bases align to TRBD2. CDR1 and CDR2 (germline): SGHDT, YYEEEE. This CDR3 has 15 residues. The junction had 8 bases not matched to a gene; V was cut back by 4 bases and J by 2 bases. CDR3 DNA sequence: TGTGCCAGCAGCACGCCGACTAGCCTACAAGAGACCCAGTACTTC. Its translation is CASSTPTSLQETQYF.

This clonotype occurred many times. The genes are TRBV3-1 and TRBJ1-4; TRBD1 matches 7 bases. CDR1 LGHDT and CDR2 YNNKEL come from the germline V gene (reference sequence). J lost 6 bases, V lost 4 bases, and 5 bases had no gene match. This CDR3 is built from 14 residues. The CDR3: CASSPQGRDEKLFF. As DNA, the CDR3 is TGTGCCAGCAGCCCACAGGGGAGGGATGAAAAACTGTTTTTT.